The 26 T cell receptor beta chains below come from one sample, sequenced in a study of blood T cell repertoires in COVID-19. Data came from immunoSEQ multiplex PCR; TCRdb stores just in-frame clones and leaves some out. The sample contains 250,000 to 300,000 clones, around 90% of which appear only once. The sequenced sample was peripheral blood. These receptors came from a woman aged 40-49 years who had recovered from COVID-19.

This clone came up a few times. One end of the junction varies from germline; a read error may be responsible. The chain links TRBV28 to TRBJ2-7, with TRBD1 matching over 8 bases. CDR3 length: 16 amino acids. Germline loops: CDR1 MDHEN, CDR2 SYDVKM. The DNA for the CDR3 is TGTGCCAGCAGTCCACTGAACCTCCAGGGGGCCCCCAGGTTGGACTTC. This encodes CASSPLNLQGAPRLDF. Looking up the rest from reference TRBV28 and TRBJ2-7 gives the full variable domain: DVKVTQSSRYLVKRTGEKVFLECVQDMDHENMFWYRQDPGLGLRLIYFSYDVKMKEKGDIPEGYSVSREKKERFSLILESASTNQTSMYLCASSPLNLQGAPRLDFGPGTRLTVT.

CDR3 DNA sequence: TGTGCCAGCAGCCCCATAGGCGCAGCGGCAGATACGCAGTATTTT. This encodes CASSPIGAAADTQYF. The chain employs TRBV11-3 and TRBJ2-3; a weak D match, TRBD2 (5 bases). From germline, CDR1 is SGHNT and CDR2 YENEEA. The V and J ends lost 5 bases and 4 bases respectively, with 16 bases between them. The CDR3 consists of 15 residues.

This chain connects TRBV4-1 to TRBJ2-2; 7 nucleotides agree with TRBD2. CDR1 is MGHRA, CDR2 YSYEKL, per germline. This CDR3 contains 15 residues. The V segment lost 1 base and the J segment 7 bases; nucleotides outside the gene matches: 6. The CDR3 coding sequence is TGCGCCAGCAGCCAAGGACTAGCAAGGATCGGGGAGCTGTTTTTT. Amino acids: CASSQGLARIGELFF.

The chain links TRBV5-4 to TRBJ2-5; TRBD1 matches at 8 bases. Trimming cost V 0 bases and J 1 base; bases outside gene matches: 2. Per germline, CDR1 SGHNT and CDR2 YYREEE (reference sequence). The CDR3 is 15 amino acids. This CDR3 reads CASSLVGTGQETQYF. DNA for the CDR3: TGTGCCAGCAGCTTGGTGGGGACAGGCCAAGAGACCCAGTACTTC.

The genes are TRBV27 and TRBJ1-2; 8 bases line up with TRBD1. In germline, CDR1 is MNHEY, CDR2 SMNVEV (reference sequence). The CDR3 has 14 residues. The trim removed 7 bases at V and 7 bases at J, leaving 11 bases unmatched. The CDR3 DNA reads TGTGCCAGCAAGCAGGACAGGGTCGATAGTGGCTACACCTTC. Protein: CASKQDRVDSGYTF.

The chain joins TRBV4-1 to TRBJ1-5; D is perhaps TRBD1 (6 bases). Germline CDR1 and CDR2: MGHRA and YSYEKL. This CDR3 comprises 14 residues. Trimming shortened V by 4 bases and J by 4 bases, and 11 bases separated the two germline ends. The CDR3 is CASSRGDKNQPQHF. The CDR3 DNA follows: TGCGCCAGCAGCCGAGGGGACAAGAATCAGCCCCAGCATTTT.

V is TRBV5-1 and J is TRBJ2-3; D is possibly TRBD2 (5 bases). Germline-derived CDR1 and CDR2 are SGHRS and YFSETQ. Trimming pared 7 bases from V and 2 bases from J, leaving 17 bases between. The CDR3 consists of 15 residues. The CDR3 region is CASGDRADPTDTQYF. The CDR3 DNA sequence: TGCGCCAGCGGGGATAGAGCGGACCCCACAGATACGCAGTATTTT.

V usage is TRBV24-1 and J usage is TRBJ2-1; D gene uncertain. The CDR3 runs 16 residues. The V end was cut by 4 bases, the J end by 0 bases, with 12 bases between. CDR1 and CDR2 (germline): KGHDR, SFDVKD. CDR3 in amino acids: CATSDRLPSSYNEQFF. In DNA form, the CDR3 reads TGTGCCACCAGTGACCGACTCCCCAGCTCCTACAATGAGCAGTTCTTC.

The chain is built from TRBV5-6 and TRBJ2-7; a weak D match, TRBD1 (6 bases). The length of the CDR3 is 13 residues. Germline CDR1 SGHDT, CDR2 YYEEEE. V lost 3 bases and J lost 5, with 12 bases in between. Written as DNA, the CDR3 is TGTGCCAGCAGCTGGCAGGGGACCCACGAGCAGTACTTC. Its translation: CASSWQGTHEQYF.

The chain links TRBV3-1 (or the pseudogene TRBV3-2) to TRBJ2-5, with 14 bases aligning to TRBD2. The germline CDR1 and CDR2 sequences are LGHDT and YNNKEL (reference sequence). The CDR3 spans 16 residues. Trimming took 4 bases from V and 4 from J; bases not matched to a gene: 5. CDR3 sequence (DNA): TGTGCCAGCAGCCTGACTAGCGGGAGGGCCGGAGAGACCCAGTACTTC. Translated: CASSLTSGRAGETQYF.

The V call is TRBV9, the J call TRBJ2-2, with 10 bases fitting TRBD2. The germline gives CDR1 SGDLS, CDR2 YYNGEE. V lost 3 bases, J lost 7 bases, and 9 bases stayed unmatched. This CDR3 is 16 amino acids long. The CDR3: CASSGTSGMFIGELFF. The CDR3 bases are TGTGCCAGCAGCGGAACTAGCGGGATGTTCATCGGGGAGCTGTTTTTT.

J is TRBJ2-1 and V is TRBV4-1; D perhaps matches TRBD2 (6 bases). The V gene lost 4 bases and the J gene lost 5 bases, with 15 bases spanning the gap. The germline CDR1 and CDR2 sequences are MGHRA and YSYEKL. CDR3 length: 15 amino acids. The CDR3 sequence is CASSPIRAGHNEQFF. The CDR3 DNA reads TGCGCCAGCAGCCCCATTCGGGCGGGGCACAATGAGCAGTTCTTC.

The rearrangement uses TRBV5-5 and TRBJ1-4; D remains ambiguous. Looked up from germline, CDR1 is SGHKS and CDR2 is YYEKEE (reference sequence). The V gene lost 0 bases and the J gene lost 0 bases, with 6 bases spanning the gap. The CDR3 has 15 amino acids. The CDR3 sequence is CASSLALATNEKLFF. In nucleotides, the CDR3 is TGTGCCAGCAGCTTGGCACTTGCAACTAATGAAAAACTGTTTTTT.

This chain uses TRBV12-3 or TRBV12-4 with TRBJ1-2; no definite D call. V gave up 7 bases and J gave up 8 bases, with 14 bases separating them. This CDR3 has 12 residues. CDR3 DNA: TGTGCCAGCACTCAGAGGGCGGGAGGCTACACCTTC. Amino acid sequence: CASTQRAGGYTF.

The V and J genes are TRBV12-3 or TRBV12-4 and TRBJ1-1; possibly TRBD1 for D (5 bases). This CDR3 region has 12 residues. V shed 7 bases and J shed 6 bases, with 12 bases lying between them. The CDR3 coding sequence is TGTGCCAGCATTTCGGGGGGGGCTGAAGCTTTCTTT. Amino acid sequence: CASISGGAEAFF.

This rearrangement joins TRBV7-8 to TRBJ1-6; possible D gene TRBD1, 5 bases. Trimming left V 0 bases short and J 9 bases short, with 9 bases between. This CDR3 has 14 residues. The germline V gene has CDR1 SGHVS and CDR2 FQNEAQ. The CDR3 DNA reads as TGTGCCAGCAGCTTAGCGGGGGGTGGTTCACCCCTCCACTTT. Translation: CASSLAGGGSPLHF.

V and J are TRBV3-1 (or the pseudogene TRBV3-2) and TRBJ2-5, with D tentatively TRBD1 (5 bases). The CDR3 has 14 residues. The V gene lost 0 bases and the J gene lost 3 bases, with 8 bases spanning the gap. Germline CDR1 reads LGHDT; CDR2 reads YNNKEL (reference sequence). The DNA for the CDR3 is TGTGCCAGCAGCCAAGATGGCAGGGAAGAGACCCAGTACTTC. Translating gives CASSQDGREETQYF.

The chain employs TRBV19 and TRBJ2-7, with 7 positions matching TRBD1. The junction had 6 bases not matched to a gene; V was cut back by 5 bases and J by 2 bases. Germline V lookup: CDR1 LNHDA, CDR2 SQIVND (reference sequence). The CDR3 runs 14 residues. The CDR3 region is CASSGPTGTYEQYF. The CDR3 nucleotides read TGTGCCAGTAGTGGGCCGACAGGGACCTACGAGCAGTACTTC. The whole variable domain, remainder taken from reference TRBV19 and TRBJ2-7, is DGGITQSPKYLFRKEGQNVTLSCEQNLNHDAMYWYRQDPGQGLRLIYYSQIVNDFQKGDIAEGYSVSREKKESFPLTVTSAQKNPTAFYLCASSGPTGTYEQYFGPGTRLTVT.

This clone was found a few times. This chain connects TRBV7-8 to TRBJ2-1, with 12 nucleotides matching TRBD2. The CDR3 runs to 17 residues. Unmatched junction bases numbered 10, after V lost 1 base and J lost 9 bases. Germline CDR1 SGHVS, CDR2 FQNEAQ. CDR3 region: CASSLVRLAGVGAEQFF. DNA of the CDR3: TGTGCCAGCAGCTTAGTGCGACTAGCGGGAGTCGGGGCTGAGCAGTTCTTC.

The gene calls are TRBV3-1 (or the pseudogene TRBV3-2) and TRBJ2-1; 10 positions match TRBD2. The CDR3 is 15 amino acids. From germline, CDR1 is LGHDT and CDR2 YNNKEL (reference sequence). V was clipped by 6 bases and J by 6 bases; unmatched bases: 8. The chain's CDR3 is CASSPLAGASNEQFF. The CDR3 DNA is TGTGCCAGCAGTCCGCTAGCGGGAGCGTCCAATGAGCAGTTCTTC.

This clone was seen a single time. The chain has TRBV9 and TRBJ2-2; TRBD2 matches at 8 bases. Germline loops: CDR1 SGDLS, CDR2 YYNGEE. This CDR3 has 15 amino acids. V lost 0 bases and J lost 6; bases outside the gene matches: 4. CDR3 bases: TGTGCCAGCAGCGTAGAGCTAGCGGGTGCCGGGGAGCTGTTTTTT. It specifies CASSVELAGAGELFF.

The chain uses TRBV19 and TRBJ1-4; 8 bases are shared with TRBD1. There are 16 residues in the CDR3. The germline V gene encodes CDR1 LNHDA and CDR2 SQIVND (reference sequence). Losses at the gene ends were 8 bases for V and 2 bases for J; bases not matched to a gene: 10. This chain's CDR3 is CASRRDRWATNEKLFF. CDR3 DNA sequence: TGTGCCAGTCGCCGGGACAGGTGGGCCACTAATGAAAAACTGTTTTTT.

The V gene is TRBV19, the J gene TRBJ2-3; 9 bases map to TRBD2. J was trimmed by 1 base and V by 4 bases; bases with no gene match: 3. Per the germline V gene, CDR1 is LNHDA and CDR2 is SQIVND (reference sequence). The CDR3 covers 15 residues. Here the CDR3 DNA reads TGTGCCAGTAGTAGAGTAGCGGGAGGCACAGATACGCAGTATTTT. Translating it yields CASSRVAGGTDTQYF.

This clone came up a few times. The chain carries TRBV19 and TRBJ1-1, with 8 bases matching TRBD1. The CDR3 is made up of 15 amino acids. Germline trimming cut 5 bases from V and 0 bases from J; bases unmatched to any gene: 5. The germline CDR1 and CDR2 sequences are LNHDA and SQIVND (reference sequence). CDR3 residues: CASSLSTGVNTEAFF. CDR3 sequence (DNA): TGTGCCAGTAGTCTTTCGACAGGGGTGAACACTGAAGCTTTCTTT.

The rearrangement uses TRBV3-1 (or the pseudogene TRBV3-2) and TRBJ2-7; D gene unclear. Germline V gene data show CDR1 as LGHDT and CDR2 as YNNKEL (reference sequence). This CDR3 spans 13 amino acids. V shed 0 bases and J shed 9 bases, with 12 bases lying between them. The CDR3 DNA sequence: TGTGCCAGCAGCCAAGAATCTGACTCCAGGCAGTACTTC. Its protein is CASSQESDSRQYF.

V gene TRBV13 combines with J gene TRBJ2-1, with D possibly being TRBD2 (6 bases). This CDR3 has 14 residues. Trimming removed 1 base from V and 4 bases from J, with 8 bases in between. Germline V gene sequence: CDR1 PRHDT, CDR2 FYEKMQ (reference sequence). The CDR3 nucleotides read TGTGCCAGCAGCTTAGTACTAGCTTACAATGAGCAGTTCTTC. This encodes CASSLVLAYNEQFF.